Below, 24 T cell receptor beta chains from the same sample are listed, as sequenced in a study of monozygotic twins with inflammatory bowel disease. Following a re-call of the 5' RACE reads, TCRdb has one entry per CDR3 protein and lacks DNA. Its table records 110,000 to 150,000 distinct CDR3 sequences. Sequenced input: blood. The origin of the receptors is a human donor with ulcerative colitis or Crohn's disease, or a healthy co-twin of an affected twin (not recorded which).

The chain has TRBV4-2 and TRBJ2-2; TCRdb gives TRBD2 as the D gene, but with no DNA this cannot be confirmed. Germline CDR1 is LGHNA and CDR2 is YNFKEQ. The CDR3 contains 17 residues. The CDR3 spells CASSQEAGTQHTGELFF.

This chain uses TRBV10-3 with TRBJ2-7; TCRdb's D call, TRBD1, is unchecked because there is no DNA. Germline assignment: CDR1 ENHRY and CDR2 SYGVKD. The CDR3 runs to 15 residues. CDR3 protein: CAISGRGDSRYEQYF.

The V call is TRBV20-1, the J call TRBJ2-1. The CDR3 runs to 13 residues. Germline CDR1 reads DFQATT; CDR2 reads SNEGSKA (reference sequence). The CDR3 here is CSARDSLLNEQFF.

The rearrangement uses TRBV7-3 and TRBJ2-2; there is no DNA to check the TCRdb D call of TRBD1. This CDR3 spans 16 amino acids. CDR1 and CDR2 from the germline V gene are SGHTA and FQGTGA. CDR3 in amino acids: CASSPPGTGDSGELFF. The full variable domain, completed using reference TRBV7-3 and TRBJ2-2, is GAGVSQTPSNKVTEKGKYVELRCDPISGHTALYWYRQSLGQGPEFLIYFQGTGAADDSGLPNDRFFAVRPEGSVSTLKIQRTERGDSAVYLCASSPPGTGDSGELFFGEGSRLTVL.

The CDR3 here is CASSLGLAGVVGELFF. V gene TRBV12-3 or TRBV12-4 combines with J gene TRBJ2-2; with no DNA, the TCRdb D assignment of TRBD2 cannot be verified. The CDR3 runs to 16 residues.

This chain connects TRBV5-1 to TRBJ1-1. The germline CDR1 and CDR2 sequences are SGHRS and YFSETQ. The CDR3 is 14 amino acids. CDR3 region: CASSLGRHDTEAFF.

The chain couples TRBV2 to TRBJ2-1; TCRdb returns TRBD1, unconfirmable since there is no DNA. This CDR3 comprises 13 residues. Germline V gene data show CDR1 as SNHLY and CDR2 as FYNNEI. CDR3 residues: CASSEQGAGEQFF.

The chain employs TRBV7-9 and TRBJ2-3; TCRdb's assignment of TRBD2 cannot be checked, as there is no DNA. The CDR3 extends over 15 amino acids. CDR1 and CDR2 from the germline V gene are SEHNR and FQNEAQ (reference sequence). The CDR3 spells CASSLAGPDTDTQYF. Together with reference TRBV7-9 and TRBJ2-3, the CDR3 gives the full variable domain: DTGVSQNPRHKITKRGQNVTFRCDPISEHNRLYWYRQTLGQGPEFLTYFQNEAQLEKSRLLSDRFSAERPKGSFSTLEIQRTEQGDSAMYLCASSLAGPDTDTQYFGPGTRLTVL.

The chain couples TRBV6-1 to TRBJ2-7; the TCRdb D gene call, TRBD2, has no DNA to confirm it. Germline values: CDR1 MNHNS, CDR2 SASEGT. CDR3 size: 12 residues. The CDR3 region is CASNLAWYEQYF.

V and J are TRBV6-5 and TRBJ2-2. This CDR3 is 13 amino acids long. CDR1 and CDR2 from the germline V gene are MNHEY and SVGAGI. CDR3 residues: CASSQTRTGELFF.

The rearrangement uses TRBV20-1 and TRBJ1-2; TCRdb proposes TRBD1, but this gene call is untestable without DNA. Germline CDR1 is DFQATT and CDR2 is SNEGSKA (reference sequence). The CDR3 has 14 amino acids. Here the CDR3 reads CSARVGQGDYGYTF.

The chain recombines TRBV4-1 with TRBJ1-1. The CDR3 contains 14 residues. The V gene's germline CDR1 is MGHRA and CDR2 YSYEKL. CDR3 loop: CASSQDAGITEAFF.

The J gene is TRBJ1-2, the V gene TRBV7-8. CDR3 size: 15 residues. The V gene's germline CDR1 is SGHVS and CDR2 FQNEAQ. CDR3 residues: CASSLDGLANYGYTF.

V usage is TRBV4-1 and J usage is TRBJ2-2; TCRdb's D call, TRBD1, is unchecked because there is no DNA. CDR1 and CDR2 from the germline V gene are MGHRA and YSYEKL. This CDR3 has 14 residues. The CDR3 loop reads CASSLDRYTGELFF.

The V and J genes are TRBV12-3 or TRBV12-4 and TRBJ2-1. The CDR3 contains 14 residues. The CDR3 sequence is CASSFRSLRSEQFF.

The chain is built from TRBV20-1 and TRBJ2-7; the TRBD2 assignment by TCRdb is unverifiable without DNA. Per germline, CDR1 DFQATT and CDR2 SNEGSKA (reference sequence). The CDR3 has 14 amino acids. The CDR3 loop is CSGDSVAGGNEQYF.

The rearrangement joins TRBV27 to TRBJ1-5; the TCRdb D gene call, TRBD1, has no DNA to confirm it. The CDR3 sequence is 15 residues long. CDR1 and CDR2 (germline): MNHEY, SMNVEV (reference sequence). Here the CDR3 reads CVSSSLQGQSQPQHF.

This chain links TRBV5-1 with TRBJ2-7; TCRdb lists TRBD2, though no DNA is available to test this call. The CDR3 is 16 amino acids. Germline V lookup: CDR1 SGHRS, CDR2 YFSETQ. This CDR3 is CASRGLASGTPGEQYF.

The J gene is TRBJ2-4, the V gene TRBV28; there is no DNA to check the TCRdb D call of TRBD1. Germline values: CDR1 MDHEN, CDR2 SYDVKM. The CDR3 covers 16 residues. CDR3: CASSLGGTPPWGIQYF. Full variable domain (remainder filled in from reference TRBV28 and TRBJ2-4): DVKVTQSSRYLVKRTGEKVFLECVQDMDHENMFWYRQDPGLGLRLIYFSYDVKMKEKGDIPEGYSVSREKKERFSLILESASTNQTSMYLCASSLGGTPPWGIQYFGAGTRLSVL.

The chain employs TRBV12-3 or TRBV12-4 and TRBJ1-2; TCRdb returns TRBD1, unconfirmable since there is no DNA. The CDR3 has 12 amino acids. CDR3 in amino acids: CASSPGQHGYTF.

The chain recombines TRBV20-1 with TRBJ2-2. CDR3 size: 13 residues. Germline V gives CDR1 DFQATT, CDR2 SNEGSKA (reference sequence). CDR3: CSARQPNTGELFF.

This chain links TRBV5-6 with TRBJ2-3; the D call from TCRdb, TRBD1, cannot be confirmed without DNA. Germline V gene data show CDR1 as SGHDT and CDR2 as YYEEEE. The length of the CDR3 is 15 residues. CDR3 region: CASSLEGRGTDTQYF.

The chain uses TRBV7-2 and TRBJ1-6. Germline lookup yields CDR1 SGHTA and CDR2 FQGNSA. CDR3 length equals 13 residues. The chain's CDR3 is CASSLPSDSPLHF.

The chain carries TRBV30 and TRBJ1-2. The CDR3 spans 13 residues. Germline V CDR1 and CDR2: GTSNPN, SVGIG (reference sequence). The CDR3 sequence: CAWMLKVHYGYTF. The whole variable domain, remainder taken from reference TRBV30 and TRBJ1-2, is SQTIHQWPATLVQPVGSPLSLECTVEGTSNPNLYWYRQAAGRGLQLLFYSVGIGQISSEVPQNLSASRPQDRQFILSSKKLLLSDSGFYLCAWMLKVHYGYTFGSGTRLTVV.